This T cell receptor beta chain was documented in a study of T cells in Graves' hyperthyroidism and ophthalmopathy. Lactation, pregnancy, other autoimmune disease or uncontrolled infection excluded patients. There were TCR beta CDR3 regions amplified from RNA transcripts. First-round RT-PCR with HTBI primers amplified the TCR CDR3 region. TCRdb reprocessed the multiplex PCR reads via MiXCR and lists one record per CDR3 protein. The sample lists 480,000 or so distinct CDR3 sequences, 40% to 50% occurring once. Germline V gives CDR1 ENHRY, CDR2 SYGVKD. The germline V and J ends were trimmed by 3 bases and 5 bases, with 19 bases remaining between them. This CDR3 comprises 16 residues. This clonotype was picked up many times.

Sequencing was done on a sample of peripheral blood or thyroid tissue (not recorded which). This clonotype was obtained from an adult woman with Graves' disease, either hyperthyroidism or ophthalmopathy (not recorded which). This chain links TRBV10-3 with TRBJ2-5; the D is unclear. Here the CDR3 DNA reads TGTGCCATCAGTGACGGGTCGAACGTGCCGATGGAGACCCAGTACTTC. Residues: CAISDGSNVPMETQYF.